This record covers a single TCR beta chain. The record originates from a study of blood T cell repertoires in COVID-19. Original processing notes: Reference gene primers were amplified, and this amplification served to estimate nucleated cell counts. Here immunoSEQ multiplex PCR was the method, and the copy in TCRdb shows in-frame clones only, minus some. The D gene and trimming were derived from the DNA, and the V and J assignments and clone size from that table. The sample records approximately 270,000 clones, about nine tenths being singletons. Germline-derived CDR1 and CDR2 are MNHEY and SMNVEV (reference sequence). V was pared by 2 bases and J by 4 bases, with 9 bases between. CDR3 size: 13 residues. Before being deemed recovered, Cohort 3 donors had two negative PCRs, clearance, or symptom resolution.

The sequence derives from a woman between 55 and 75 years old who had recovered from COVID-19. This chain connects TRBV27 to TRBJ2-7, with D maybe TRBD1 (5 bases). The source material was PBMCs or T cells enriched from blood (not recorded which). The chain's CDR3 is CASSLGAGYEQYF. The CDR3 region has the DNA TGTGCCAGCAGTTTAGGAGCAGGGTACGAGCAGTACTTC.